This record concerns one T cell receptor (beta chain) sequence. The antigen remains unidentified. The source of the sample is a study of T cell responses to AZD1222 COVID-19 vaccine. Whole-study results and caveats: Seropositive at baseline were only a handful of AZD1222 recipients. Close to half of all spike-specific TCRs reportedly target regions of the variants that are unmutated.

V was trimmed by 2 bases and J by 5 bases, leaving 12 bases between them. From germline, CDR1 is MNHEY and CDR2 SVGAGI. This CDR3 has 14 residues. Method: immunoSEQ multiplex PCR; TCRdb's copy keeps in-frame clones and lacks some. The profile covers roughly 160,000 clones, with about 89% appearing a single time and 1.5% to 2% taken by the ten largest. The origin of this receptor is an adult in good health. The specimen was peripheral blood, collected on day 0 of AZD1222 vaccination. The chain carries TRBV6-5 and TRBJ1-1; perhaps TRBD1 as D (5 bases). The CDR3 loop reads CASSYRGGGTEAFF. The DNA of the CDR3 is TGTGCCAGCAGTTACCGTGGTGGGGGGACTGAAGCTTTCTTT.